The 24 T cell receptor beta chains below come from one sample, sequenced in a study of blood T cell repertoires in COVID-19. TCRdb keeps only in-frame clones here, not all; method: immunoSEQ multiplex PCR. This sample yields hundreds of thousands of clones, of which around 84% are seen a single time; 5% belongs to the top ten. The source material was PBMCs or T cells enriched from blood (not recorded which). These receptors all stem from a man aged 35 to 55 who had been exposed to COVID-19.

V is TRBV11-2 and J is TRBJ2-5; D not resolved. With 2 bases removed from V and 1 base from J, the gap between germline ends came to 8 bases. Germline V CDR1 and CDR2: SGHAT, FQNNGV. This CDR3 spans 14 amino acids. For the CDR3, the DNA is TGTGCCAGCAGCTTAACACAGTTCCAAGAGACCCAGTACTTC. Translating gives CASSLTQFQETQYF.

The chain employs TRBV7-3 and TRBJ2-1, with D unresolved. The germline CDR1 and CDR2 sequences are SGHTA and FQGTGA. The CDR3 length is 12 residues. Trimming removed 5 bases at V and 6 bases at J, with 8 bases between. Here the CDR3 reads CASSPNGNEQFF. CDR3 DNA sequence: TGTGCCAGCAGCCCTAATGGCAATGAGCAGTTCTTC.

This clone was counted once. The gene calls are TRBV6-1 and TRBJ1-1; D is possibly TRBD1 (6 bases). V gave up 7 bases and J gave up 10 bases, with 16 bases separating them. The germline V gene encodes CDR1 MNHNS and CDR2 SASEGT. There are 12 residues in the CDR3. The CDR3 here is CASTPGGARAFF. CDR3 DNA: TGTGCCAGCACCCCGGGGGGGGCTAGAGCTTTCTTT.

The chain has TRBV6-1 and TRBJ2-1; D is unclear. Looked up from germline, CDR1 is MNHNS and CDR2 is SASEGT. With 2 bases removed from V and 4 bases from J, the gap between germline ends came to 9 bases. The CDR3 runs to 14 residues. The CDR3 DNA sequence: TGTGCCAGCAGTGAATTAACAGCATACAATGAGCAGTTCTTC. Encoded protein: CASSELTAYNEQFF.

This chain links TRBV7-2 with TRBJ2-7; D might be TRBD1 (6 bases). This CDR3 has 12 residues. Germline CDR1 is SGHTA and CDR2 is FQGNSA. The germline V and J ends were trimmed by 5 bases and 4 bases, with 9 bases remaining between them. CDR3 bases: TGTGCCAGCAGCCCCGACAGGTACGAGCAGTACTTC. As protein: CASSPDRYEQYF.

This rearrangement joins TRBV19 to TRBJ1-1; D possibly corresponds to TRBD1 (5 bases). Germline V gene sequence: CDR1 LNHDA, CDR2 SQIVND (reference sequence). V dropped 4 bases and J dropped 5 bases, with 17 bases sitting between them. There are 15 residues in the CDR3. CDR3 in DNA: TGTGCCAGTAGTAAAGAGACAGCTTTTAATACTGAAGCTTTCTTT. Its protein product is CASSKETAFNTEAFF. Variable domain in full (rest from reference TRBV19 and TRBJ1-1): DGGITQSPKYLFRKEGQNVTLSCEQNLNHDAMYWYRQDPGQGLRLIYYSQIVNDFQKGDIAEGYSVSREKKESFPLTVTSAQKNPTAFYLCASSKETAFNTEAFFGQGTRLTVV.

The rearrangement uses TRBV11-2 and TRBJ1-4; D unclear. Per germline, CDR1 SGHAT and CDR2 FQNNGV. The V end lost 3 bases, the J end lost 8 bases, and 10 bases lay between the germline ends. The CDR3 extends over 13 amino acids. The CDR3 spells CASSFGGREKLFF. As DNA, the CDR3 is TGTGCCAGCAGCTTCGGCGGGAGAGAAAAACTGTTTTTT.

The rearrangement joins TRBV5-1 to TRBJ1-6; D remains ambiguous. V lost 0 bases, J lost 9 bases, and 7 bases lay in between. Per the germline V gene, CDR1 is SGHRS and CDR2 is YFSETQ. The length of the CDR3 is 13 residues. The CDR3 region has the DNA TGCGCCAGCAGCTTGGCCGCGGCTTCACCCCTCCACTTT. Protein product: CASSLAAASPLHF. Combining the CDR3 with reference TRBV5-1 and TRBJ1-6 gives the whole variable domain KAGVTQTPRYLIKTRGQQVTLSCSPISGHRSVSWYQQTPGQGLQFLFEYFSETQRNKGNFPGRFSGRQFSNSRSEMNVSTLELGDSALYLCASSLAAASPLHFGNGTRLTVT.

The rearrangement uses TRBV25-1 and TRBJ1-1, with a tentative D call TRBD1 (5 bases). Germline V CDR1 and CDR2: MGHDK, SYGVNS. The CDR3 spans 14 residues. Trimming cost V 4 bases and J 5 bases, with 14 bases left between them. The CDR3, as DNA: TGTGCCAGCAGTGCCTTATCAGGGAAGACTGAAGCTTTCTTT. The encoded protein is CASSALSGKTEAFF.

This clone was seen once. The V gene is TRBV5-1, the J gene TRBJ2-7; 10 bases fit TRBD2. The germline V gene has CDR1 SGHRS and CDR2 YFSETQ. Germline trimming cut 5 bases from V and 7 bases from J; bases unmatched to any gene: 9. This CDR3 spans 14 amino acids. CDR3 amino acids: CASSLAGVWEEQYF. The DNA for the CDR3 is TGCGCCAGCAGTCTAGCGGGAGTTTGGGAGGAGCAGTACTTC.

This sequence joins TRBV19 and TRBJ1-5; 9 bases match TRBD1. V trimming: 4 bases; J trimming: 7 bases; junction bases outside the gene matches: 8. The germline gives CDR1 LNHDA, CDR2 SQIVND (reference sequence). This CDR3 has 15 amino acids. CDR3 protein: CASSTGIGTGQPQHF. The CDR3 nucleotides read TGTGCCAGTAGTACGGGAATTGGGACAGGGCAGCCCCAGCATTTT.

The genes are TRBV6-5 and TRBJ2-7; possibly TRBD2 for D (6 bases). The V end was cut by 8 bases, the J end by 3 bases, with 17 bases between. This CDR3 has 14 residues. CDR1 is MNHEY and CDR2 is SVGAGI in the germline V gene. The CDR3 spells CASWVGLLNYEQYF. CDR3 bases: TGTGCCAGCTGGGTCGGACTACTTAACTACGAGCAGTACTTC.

The sample holds many counts of this clone. V and J are TRBV12-2 and TRBJ2-2; the table's D call of TRBD2 was not tested on the DNA. TRBV12-2 is recorded as a pseudogene. This CDR3 spans 17 amino acids. The CDR3, as DNA: TGTGCAAGTCGCTTAGCGCATAGCGGGACGGACACCGGGGAGCTGTTTTTT. It specifies CASRLAHSGTDTGELFF.

The CDR3: CASSIVGVNEQFF. CDR3 nucleotides: TGTGCCAGTAGTATAGTAGGAGTTAATGAGCAGTTCTTC. This chain links TRBV19 with TRBJ2-1; D gene unclear. Trimming removed 1 base from V and 7 bases from J, with 8 bases in between. The CDR3 sequence is 13 residues long. Germline loops: CDR1 LNHDA, CDR2 SQIVND (reference sequence).

This chain joins TRBV6-6 and TRBJ2-7; D uncertain. The ends were cut back, 7 bases at V and 3 bases at J, with 10 bases in the middle. This CDR3 is 12 amino acids long. CDR1 is MNHNY, CDR2 SVGAGI, per germline (reference sequence). The chain's CDR3 is CASKRRDYEQYF. In nucleotides, the CDR3 is TGTGCCAGCAAGCGACGCGACTACGAGCAGTACTTC.

The rearrangement joins TRBV3-1 (or the pseudogene TRBV3-2) to TRBJ2-2; D perhaps matches TRBD1 (6 bases). V lost 3 bases and J 5 bases, leaving 25 bases between the germline ends. Per the germline V gene, CDR1 is LGHDT and CDR2 is YNNKEL (reference sequence). The CDR3 sequence is 19 residues long. The CDR3 loop is CASSHSRGARGYTTGELFF. CDR3 bases: TGTGCCAGCAGCCATAGCAGGGGTGCAAGGGGTTATACGACCGGGGAGCTGTTTTTT.

J is TRBJ2-7 and V is TRBV6-5; D is perhaps TRBD2 (7 bases). There are 13 residues in the CDR3. Germline loops: CDR1 MNHEY, CDR2 SVGAGI. V lost 7 bases and J 2 bases, leaving 12 bases between the germline ends. CDR3 protein: CASTSGGAYEQYF. In DNA form, the CDR3 reads TGTGCCAGCACTTCGGGGGGCGCCTACGAGCAGTACTTC.

The chain employs TRBV4-2 and TRBJ2-2; possible D gene TRBD2, 6 bases. Germline V gene data show CDR1 as LGHNA and CDR2 as YNFKEQ. The length of the CDR3 is 18 residues. Between the trimmed V and J ends, which lost 0 bases and 2 bases, there was a span of 16 bases. CDR3: CASSQDHGLALNTGELFF. The DNA for the CDR3 is TGTGCCAGCAGCCAAGATCATGGGCTAGCGCTTAACACCGGGGAGCTGTTTTTT.

This chain joins TRBV7-8 and TRBJ2-7, with D uncertain. CDR3 length equals 14 residues. The germline V gene has CDR1 SGHVS and CDR2 FQNEAQ. V was shortened by 5 bases and J by 6 bases, with 17 bases between the two germline ends. Written as DNA, the CDR3 is TGTGCCAGCAGCCCGCGAAATACTAATTTCGAGCAGTACTTC. It is translated as CASSPRNTNFEQYF. The full variable domain, completed using reference TRBV7-8 and TRBJ2-7, is GAGVSQSPRYKVAKRGQDVALRCDPISGHVSLFWYQQALGQGPEFLTYFQNEAQLDKSGLPSDRFFAERPEGSVSTLKIQRTQQEDSAVYLCASSPRNTNFEQYFGPGTRLTVT.

As DNA, the CDR3 is TGTGCCAGCAGCTTAGTTCTACAGGGAGGGGATACGCAGTATTTT. Translation: CASSLVLQGGDTQYF. The J gene is TRBJ2-3, the V gene TRBV7-9, with a possible D match to TRBD2 (7 bases). V shed 1 base and J shed 6 bases, with 14 bases lying between them. The CDR3 spans 15 residues. Germline CDR1 is SEHNR and CDR2 is FQNEAQ (reference sequence).

The V and J genes are TRBV30 and TRBJ1-4; no definite D call. V dropped 1 base and J dropped 4 bases, with 10 bases sitting between them. Looked up from germline, CDR1 is GTSNPN and CDR2 is SVGIG (reference sequence). There are 14 residues in the CDR3. The CDR3 bases are TGTGCCTGGAGTGGAGGCAGTCTTAATGAAAAACTGTTTTTT. Its protein is CAWSGGSLNEKLFF.

The J gene is TRBJ2-7, the V gene TRBV2; no firm D call. Trimming pared 5 bases from V and 1 base from J, leaving 6 bases between. In germline, CDR1 is SNHLY, CDR2 FYNNEI. This CDR3 comprises 12 residues. CDR3 DNA: TGTGCCAGCAGTCAGTCGTCCTACGAGCAGTACTTC. Amino acids: CASSQSSYEQYF. The full variable domain, with the rest looked up from reference TRBV2 and TRBJ2-7, is EPEVTQTPSHQVTQMGQEVILRCVPISNHLYFYWYRQILGQKVEFLVSFYNNEISEKSEIFDDQFSVERPDGSNFTLKIRSTKLEDSAMYFCASSQSSYEQYFGPGTRLTVT.

The chain employs TRBV28 and TRBJ1-1; TRBD1 might be the D (5 bases). Germline CDR1 is MDHEN and CDR2 is SYDVKM. The ends were cut back, 8 bases at V and 3 bases at J, with 16 bases in the middle. The CDR3 loop spans 14 amino acids. The CDR3 DNA is TGTGCCAGCCTAGCGGGAGGGGACTACACTGAAGCTTTCTTT. Residues: CASLAGGDYTEAFF.

This clone was seen once. The chain joins TRBV7-2 to TRBJ2-5, with D possibly matching TRBD1 (7 bases). The CDR3 runs 15 residues. Germline CDR1 reads SGHTA; CDR2 reads FQGNSA. V lost 2 bases and J lost 9, with 19 bases in between. The CDR3 coding sequence is TGTGCCAGCAGCTTAAAACTCCCCCTCAGGGGGGCCCAGTACTTC. Protein sequence: CASSLKLPLRGAQYF.